These 18 T cell receptor beta chains came from one sample sequenced in a study of spatial heterogeneity in lung cancer. TCRdb redid the calling of the 5' RACE reads with MiXCR, one entry per CDR3 protein. This table holds tens of thousands of distinct CDR3 sequences, roughly 12% found once. The time point here: sample taken at primary tumor resection. From tumor, nontumor lung or frozen PBMC, whole RNA was taken unsorted for sequencing. The specimen was PBMCs, collected at surgery. These TCRs come from a male donor with early-stage non-small cell lung cancer.

This rearrangement joins TRBV7-2 to TRBJ1-5; TRBD1 is a possible D gene (5 bases). CDR3 size: 15 residues. Germline V gives CDR1 SGHTA, CDR2 FQGNSA. Trimming removed 2 bases from V and 8 bases from J, with 16 bases in between. The CDR3 DNA reads as TGTGCCAGCAGCTTATCTTCAGGGAATCAGGAGCCCCAGCATTTT. This translates into CASSLSSGNQEPQHF.

This clonotype showed up just a few times. The chain recombines TRBV29-1 with TRBJ1-5; 7 bases map to TRBD1. Germline loops: CDR1 SQVTM, CDR2 ANQGSEA. V lost 6 bases to trimming and J lost 2 bases; unmatched junction nucleotides: 4. The CDR3 totals 13 residues. The CDR3 DNA follows: TGCAGCGTGAGGACAGGCGGCAATCAGCCCCAGCATTTT. Translating gives CSVRTGGNQPQHF.

This chain links TRBV29-1 with TRBJ1-5; 8 nucleotides match TRBD1. This CDR3 comprises 15 residues. Germline values: CDR1 SQVTM, CDR2 ANQGSEA. V gave up 4 bases and J gave up 4 bases; unmatched junction bases: 9. The DNA for the CDR3 is TGCAGCGTTGGGCTGACAGGGGACAGGAATCAGCCCCAGCATTTT. It encodes CSVGLTGDRNQPQHF.

In its sample, this clonotype was seen a few times. The chain has TRBV29-1 and TRBJ2-3, with TRBD1 matching 9 bases. In germline, CDR1 is SQVTM, CDR2 ANQGSEA. The CDR3 covers 15 residues. V shed 5 bases and J 1 base; nucleotides not matched to a gene: 7. The CDR3 coding sequence is TGCAGCGTTCTGAGGGGACAGGGTGGCACAGATACGCAGTATTTT. It codes for CSVLRGQGGTDTQYF.

The V and J genes are TRBV6-1 and TRBJ2-6, with 8 bases aligning to TRBD1. Germline CDR1 MNHNS, CDR2 SASEGT. V was clipped by 3 bases and J by 0 bases; unmatched bases: 7. This CDR3 spans 18 amino acids. The CDR3 DNA reads TGTGCCAGCAGTGATGTAAGGACAGGGCGCTCTGGGGCCAACGTCCTGACTTTC. Amino acid sequence: CASSDVRTGRSGANVLTF.

This clonotype was recorded only once. The chain uses TRBV12-3 or TRBV12-4 and TRBJ1-1; a weak D match, TRBD1 (6 bases). Trimming pared 5 bases from V and 11 bases from J, leaving 18 bases between. CDR3 length equals 13 residues. Here the CDR3 DNA reads TGTGCCAGCAGTACCCGGGGGCCGTTGAACGCTTTCTTT. Residues: CASSTRGPLNAFF.

The sample holds many counts of this clonotype. The CDR3, as DNA: TGTGCCAGCAGTTACTCTGTAGGCAGGGAGAACACTGAAGCTTTCTTT. The encoded protein is CASSYSVGRENTEAFF. This sequence joins TRBV6-6 and TRBJ1-1; TRBD1 might be the D (5 bases). The ends were cut back, 0 bases at V and 1 base at J, with 12 bases in the middle. CDR3 size: 16 residues. CDR1 and CDR2 (germline): MNHNY, SVGAGI (reference sequence).

The sample holds a few counts of this clonotype. The chain is built from TRBV6-2 or TRBV6-3 and TRBJ2-1, with TRBD2 matching 10 bases. This CDR3 spans 17 amino acids. CDR1 is MNHEY, CDR2 SVGEGT, per germline. V was clipped by 7 bases and J by 1 base; unmatched bases: 10. In nucleotides, the CDR3 is TGTGCCAGCACAACGGTTCTTAGCGGGAGGTCCTACAATGAGCAGTTCTTC. This translates into CASTTVLSGRSYNEQFF.

V gene TRBV15 combines with J gene TRBJ1-6; no firm D call. Germline assignment: CDR1 LNHNV and CDR2 YYDKDF (reference sequence). V lost 9 bases and J 1 base, leaving 10 bases between the germline ends. This CDR3 has 14 residues. The CDR3 DNA is TGTGCCACTTCGAGGGAATCCTATAATTCACCCCTCCACTTT. Translation: CATSRESYNSPLHF.

This clonotype was detected ten times or more. The chain carries TRBV5-1 and TRBJ1-1, with D maybe TRBD1 (5 bases). Germline CDR1 and CDR2: SGHRS and YFSETQ. V lost 5 bases and J lost 7, with 12 bases in between. The CDR3 has 12 residues. CDR3 loop: CASSPSGGEAFF. CDR3 bases: TGCGCCAGCAGTCCGAGCGGGGGTGAAGCTTTCTTT.

This clonotype was picked up a small number of times. This chain links TRBV25-1 with TRBJ2-5, with D uncertain. Germline V gene data show CDR1 as MGHDK and CDR2 as SYGVNS. This CDR3 contains 14 residues. The V gene lost 1 base and the J gene lost 0 bases, with 6 bases spanning the gap. Here the CDR3 reads CASSEFAYQETQYF. The CDR3 coding sequence is TGTGCCAGCAGTGAATTTGCGTACCAAGAGACCCAGTACTTC.

The chain combines TRBV28 with TRBJ2-1, with D unresolved. Trimming removed 6 bases from V and 0 bases from J, with 12 bases in between. The germline V gene has CDR1 MDHEN and CDR2 SYDVKM. The CDR3 consists of 15 residues. The CDR3 sequence is CASSQFPSSYNEQFF. The CDR3 region has the DNA TGTGCCAGCAGCCAGTTTCCAAGCTCCTACAATGAGCAGTTCTTC.

This clonotype was seen a handful of times. The CDR3, as DNA: TGCAGCGTAAGAGCAGGGGGCTCTGGGGCCAACGTCCTGACTTTC. It codes for CSVRAGGSGANVLTF. The chain recombines TRBV29-1 with TRBJ2-6; 7 bases are a match to TRBD1. CDR1 and CDR2 (germline): SQVTM, ANQGSEA. With V trimmed by 6 bases and J by 0 bases, 5 bases remained unmatched. This CDR3 is built from 15 residues.

The chain employs TRBV3-1 and TRBJ2-3; D is unresolved. The CDR3 totals 14 residues. CDR1 LGHDT and CDR2 YNNKEL come from the germline V gene (reference sequence). The V end lost 4 bases, the J end lost 0 bases, and 8 bases lay between the germline ends. The CDR3 protein is CASSPKTSTDTQYF. For the CDR3, the DNA is TGTGCCAGCAGCCCAAAGACTAGCACAGATACGCAGTATTTT.

The CDR3 DNA is TGTGCCAGCAGCCCGGAGATGGGCACGCTCCGGAATGGCTACACCTTC. Translated: CASSPEMGTLRNGYTF. The J gene is TRBJ1-2, the V gene TRBV7-9; D is unresolved. The V and J ends lost 5 bases and 6 bases respectively, with 22 bases between them. This CDR3 is built from 16 residues. Germline CDR1 and CDR2: SEHNR and FQNEAQ (reference sequence).

The chain couples TRBV7-9 to TRBJ1-3; 7 bases fit TRBD1. CDR1 is SEHNR, CDR2 FQNEAQ, per germline (reference sequence). The CDR3 runs to 17 residues. With V trimmed by 5 bases and J by 5 bases, 15 bases remained unmatched. CDR3 loop: CASSKIAGQTARNTIYF. CDR3 DNA sequence: TGTGCCAGCAGCAAGATCGCGGGACAGACTGCAAGAAACACCATATATTTT.

As regards this clonotype: A much larger clone sits a single nucleotide away, making a read error possible. The genes are TRBV20-1 and TRBJ2-3; D perhaps matches TRBD2 (6 bases). From germline, CDR1 is DFQATT and CDR2 SNEGSKA (reference sequence). The length of the CDR3 is 14 residues. CDR3 protein: CGCRLVGFTDTQYF. CDR3 bases: TGCGGTTGCAGACTAGTGGGTTTCACAGATACGCAGTATTTT.

The chain is built from TRBV29-1 and TRBJ1-3; D not certain. This CDR3 is built from 14 residues. The V end was cut by 6 bases, the J end by 0 bases, with 12 bases between. From germline, CDR1 is SQVTM and CDR2 ANQGSEA. The DNA for the CDR3 is TGCAGCGTGATAGTGGGGAGCTCTGGAAACACCATATATTTT. It translates to CSVIVGSSGNTIYF.